This TCR beta chain emerged from a study of cytomegalovirus exposure and HLA in healthy donors. Primers for the PCR totalled 60 Vbeta and 13 Jbeta. Data came from immunoSEQ multiplex PCR; TCRdb stores just in-frame clones and leaves some out. The table lists around 180,000 clones, more than 80% of them singletons, with 4.5% to 5.5% in the top ten. J gave up 4 bases and V 6 bases, and 6 bases lay outside the gene matches. Germline V gives CDR1 SNHLY, CDR2 FYNNEI. The CDR3 runs to 13 residues. Notes on this clone: This specimen includes other DNA sequences encoding the same CDR3.

The V call is TRBV2, the J call TRBJ2-7; TRBD2 matches at 7 bases. Sequencing was done on a sample of PBMCs. This receptor was taken from a man in his late teens or twenties in good health and CMV-seronegative. CDR3 coding DNA: TGTGCCAGCAGCGATGCGCGGGGGTACGAGCAGTACTTC. It translates to CASSDARGYEQYF.